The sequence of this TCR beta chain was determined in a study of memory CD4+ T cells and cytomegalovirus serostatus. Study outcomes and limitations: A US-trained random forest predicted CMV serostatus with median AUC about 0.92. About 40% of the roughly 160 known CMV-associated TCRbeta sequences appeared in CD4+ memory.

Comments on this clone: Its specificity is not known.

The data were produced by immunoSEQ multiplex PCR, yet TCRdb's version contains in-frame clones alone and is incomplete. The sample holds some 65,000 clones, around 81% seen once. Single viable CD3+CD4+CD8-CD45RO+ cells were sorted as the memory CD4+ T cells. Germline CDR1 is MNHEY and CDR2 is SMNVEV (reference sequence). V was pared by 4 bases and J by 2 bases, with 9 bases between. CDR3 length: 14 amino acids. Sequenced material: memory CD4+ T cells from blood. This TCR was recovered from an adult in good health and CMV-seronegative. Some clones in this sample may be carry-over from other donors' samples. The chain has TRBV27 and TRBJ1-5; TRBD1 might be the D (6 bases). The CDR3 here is CASSSGDGNQPQHF. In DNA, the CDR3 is TGTGCCAGCAGTTCAGGGGATGGCAATCAGCCCCAGCATTTT.